The TCR beta chain under discussion was sequenced for a study of T-cell reconstitution after alpha-beta-depleted transplantation in children (dated by TCRdb to 2016 to 2017). Looking at the study overall: The study quantitatively tracked T-cell immune reconstitution after TCRalphabeta/CD19-depleted allogeneic hematopoietic cell transplantation in children using TCR repertoire profiling.

The CDR3 contains 12 residues, cysteine and phenylalanine counted. The read is trimmed to its CDR3 DNA, 36 bases read in frame from base 1. Cut back by 1 base and 13 bases, the V and J ends lie 10 bases apart. CDR1 is given as SEHNR and CDR2 as FQNEAQ, both from the germline V gene (reference sequence). Receptor amplification or capture employed PCR. The run used an Illumina HiSeq 2500. TCR libraries were prepared with molecular barcoding, using unique molecular identifiers to normalize TCRbeta repertoire quantification. The public reads were reanalyzed by TCRdb: fastp trimming at Q25, MiXCR alignment, in-frame beta chains only. When rows share a CDR3 protein, they turn into one entry using the most common DNA and genes. Counted in this sample were 150,000 to 200,000 distinct CDR3 sequences; about 6.8% of them appeared once. 3% to 3.5% of the sample lies in the top ten. For this clonotype: This clone's antigen is unknown. Per-base quality was not reported, and no clone a single base away is much larger than it.

The sequenced sample was PBMCs from the stem cell graft donor, obtained from the stem cell graft. The V and J segments used are TRBV7-9 and TRBJ1-4, and the D gene may be TRBD1, 6 bases matching. The receptor's source is a human donor who donated a stem cell graft to a child with Wiskott-Aldrich syndrome. The bases read TGTGCCAGCAGCTTAGAACAGGGAATACTGTTTTTT. Its protein reads: CASSLEQGILFF.